The TCR beta chain under discussion was sequenced for a study of cytomegalovirus exposure and HLA in healthy donors. Turning to this clone: What it binds is not known.

Study-wide results and caveats: Confirmation was obtained in vitro that three CMV-associated chains are specific for CMV antigens.

V lost 1 base, J lost 5 bases, and 7 bases stayed unmatched. This CDR3 is 15 amino acids long. Germline V CDR1 and CDR2: SGHVS, FNYEAQ. TCRdb keeps only in-frame clones here, not all; method: immunoSEQ multiplex PCR. The table records about 220,000 clones, 80% to 90% of them present only once. The receptor comes from a woman younger than 30 in good health and CMV-seronegative. The chain uses TRBV7-6 and TRBJ2-5, with 7 nucleotides matching TRBD2. What was sequenced was PBMCs. The CDR3: CASSLGGSWKETQYF. CDR3 coding DNA: TGTGCCAGCAGCTTAGGCGGGAGCTGGAAGGAGACCCAGTACTTC. Variable domain in full (rest from reference TRBV7-6 and TRBJ2-5): GAGVSQSPRYKVTKRGQDVALRCDPISGHVSLYWYRQALGQGPEFLTYFNYEAQQDKSGLPNDRFSAERPEGSISTLTIQRTEQRDSAMYRCASSLGGSWKETQYFGPGTRLLVL.